These 22 T cell receptor beta chains were sequenced from one sample in a study of cytomegalovirus exposure and HLA in healthy donors. The PCR made use of 60 Vbeta and 13 Jbeta primers. TCRdb keeps only in-frame clones here, not all; method: immunoSEQ multiplex PCR. The data contain 100,000 or so clones, 63% of them singletons. Sample: PBMCs. All receptors come from a woman aged 25 to 39 in good health and CMV-seronegative.

This clone was detected a few times. This chain connects TRBV10-1 to TRBJ2-2; 7 bases are shared with TRBD1. The V gene end was trimmed by 6 bases and the J gene end by 9 bases; junction bases not matched to a gene: 7. The CDR3 extends over 13 amino acids. The germline V gene has CDR1 WNHNN and CDR2 SYGVQD (reference sequence). The CDR3 is CASSRTGARELFF. The CDR3 region has the DNA TGCGCCAGCAGCAGGACAGGCGCAAGGGAGCTGTTTTTT.

The genes are TRBV19 and TRBJ2-1, with 13 positions matching TRBD2. V lost 10 bases and J lost 9; bases outside the gene matches: 9. The CDR3 consists of 14 residues. Germline V gene lookup returns CDR1 LNHDA and CDR2 SQIVND (reference sequence). CDR3 sequence reads: CATTLAGGPSEQFF. CDR3 DNA sequence: TGTGCCACTACACTAGCGGGGGGGCCTTCTGAGCAGTTCTTC. Using reference TRBV19 and TRBJ2-1 for the parts outside the CDR3, the full variable domain is DGGITQSPKYLFRKEGQNVTLSCEQNLNHDAMYWYRQDPGQGLRLIYYSQIVNDFQKGDIAEGYSVSREKKESFPLTVTSAQKNPTAFYLCATTLAGGPSEQFFGPGTRLTVL.

This clone was detected only once. The chain uses TRBV5-6 and TRBJ2-2; maybe TRBD2 (6 bases). CDR1 is SGHDT, CDR2 YYEEEE, per germline. The V gene lost 3 bases and the J gene lost 0 bases, with 15 bases spanning the gap. The CDR3 totals 17 residues. The CDR3 protein is CASSWGLSVANTGELFF. The CDR3 nucleotides read TGTGCCAGCAGCTGGGGACTCTCTGTAGCGAACACCGGGGAGCTGTTTTTT.

This chain uses TRBV6-5 with TRBJ1-1, with D possibly being TRBD1 (5 bases). Germline assignment: CDR1 MNHEY and CDR2 SVGAGI. Deletions cut 5 bases from V and 1 base from J, with 14 bases between. This CDR3 is 15 amino acids long. CDR3 region: CASSTLAGSNTEAFF. In DNA form, the CDR3 reads TGTGCCAGCAGTACCCTGGCAGGGTCGAACACTGAAGCTTTCTTT.

The rearrangement uses TRBV5-4 and TRBJ1-2; a possible D gene is TRBD1 (6 bases). V lost 0 bases and J 8 bases, leaving 8 bases between the germline ends. Per the germline V gene, CDR1 is SGHNT and CDR2 is YYREEE (reference sequence). CDR3 length equals 12 residues. The CDR3, as DNA: TGTGCCAGCAGCTTGGACAGGGCCGGCTACACCTTC. Protein product: CASSLDRAGYTF.

V gene TRBV5-1 combines with J gene TRBJ1-2, with TRBD1 matching over 9 bases. This CDR3 is 13 amino acids long. With 4 bases clipped from V and 5 bases from J, the junction kept 3 bases outside the gene matches. CDR1 is SGHRS, CDR2 YFSETQ, per germline. The CDR3 coding sequence is TGCGCCAGCAGCATGGGACAGGGTTATGGCTACACCTTC. It is translated as CASSMGQGYGYTF.

This clone appeared a few times. The CDR3 spells CASSRQGGIGTDTQYF. In DNA form, the CDR3 reads TGTGCCAGCAGTCGACAGGGGGGGATTGGCACAGATACGCAGTATTTT. J is TRBJ2-3 and V is TRBV6-6; 9 positions match TRBD1. CDR3 length: 16 residues. V was clipped by 5 bases and J by 1 base; unmatched bases: 7. CDR1 and CDR2 from the germline V gene are MNHNY and SVGAGI (reference sequence).

J is TRBJ1-1 and V is TRBV30; unclear D gene. CDR3 size: 12 residues. CDR1 GTSNPN and CDR2 SVGIG come from the germline V gene (reference sequence). V was clipped by 0 bases and J by 8 bases, with 10 bases between them. This CDR3 reads CAWSVGGPEAFF. CDR3 nucleotides: TGTGCCTGGAGTGTAGGAGGGCCCGAAGCTTTCTTT.

The chain has TRBV5-8 and TRBJ2-7; 11 nucleotides line up with TRBD2. The CDR3 spans 17 residues. CDR1 and CDR2 from the germline V gene are SGHTS and YDEGEE. Unmatched junction bases numbered 7, after V lost 0 bases and J lost 2 bases. The CDR3 nucleotides are TGTGCCAGCAGCTTGGTGGTGGCTAGCGGGGGGCCCTACGAGCAGTACTTC. Its protein product is CASSLVVASGGPYEQYF.

The J gene is TRBJ1-2, the V gene TRBV6-5, with 9 bases identical to TRBD1. Per germline, CDR1 MNHEY and CDR2 SVGAGI. The CDR3 extends over 14 amino acids. Trimming took 2 bases from V and 4 from J; bases not matched to a gene: 2. This CDR3 reads CASSYGTGSYGYTF. CDR3 bases: TGTGCCAGCAGTTACGGGACAGGGAGCTATGGCTACACCTTC.

This chain joins TRBV7-9 and TRBJ1-2; 7 bases fit TRBD1. Germline assignment: CDR1 SEHNR and CDR2 FQNEAQ (reference sequence). V lost 7 bases to trimming and J lost 8 bases; unmatched junction nucleotides: 13. CDR3 length equals 14 residues. As DNA, the CDR3 is TGTGCCAGCACCCCGTCAGGGGGGACGGGGGGCTACACCTTC. The encoded protein is CASTPSGGTGGYTF.

V and J are TRBV18 and TRBJ2-3, with 10 bases identical to TRBD2. Looked up from germline, CDR1 is KGHSH and CDR2 is LQKENI. V was clipped by 6 bases and J by 1 base; unmatched bases: 4. The CDR3 extends over 15 amino acids. CDR3 residues: CASSPLAGGTDTQYF. CDR3 nucleotides: TGTGCCAGCTCGCCTCTAGCGGGGGGCACAGATACGCAGTATTTT. Complete variable domain (other parts from reference TRBV18 and TRBJ2-3): NAGVMQNPRHLVRRRGQEARLRCSPMKGHSHVYWYRQLPEEGLKFMVYLQKENIIDESGMPKERFSAEFPKEGPSILRIQQVVRGDSAAYFCASSPLAGGTDTQYFGPGTRLTVL.

The rearrangement links TRBV5-1 to TRBJ1-1, with 8 bases identical to TRBD1. V lost 7 bases, J lost 1 base, and 3 bases stayed unmatched. The CDR3 has 13 residues. CDR1 SGHRS and CDR2 YFSETQ come from the germline V gene. The CDR3 DNA follows: TGCGCCAGCTTGGGACAGGCGAACACTGAAGCTTTCTTT. Amino acid sequence: CASLGQANTEAFF.

This chain uses TRBV10-3 with TRBJ2-3; D is uncertain. The germline V gene encodes CDR1 ENHRY and CDR2 SYGVKD. The V and J ends lost 10 bases and 0 bases respectively, with 8 bases between them. The CDR3 consists of 12 residues. The chain's CDR3 is CATETSTDTQYF. CDR3 coding DNA: TGTGCCACTGAGACTAGCACAGATACGCAGTATTTT.

The V call is TRBV11-2, the J call TRBJ2-7; no reliable D call. Germline loops: CDR1 SGHAT, CDR2 FQNNGV. Trimming left V 1 base short and J 6 bases short, with 7 bases between. The CDR3 sequence is 12 residues long. The CDR3 nucleotides read TGTGCCAGCAGCTTAGTAGCCCTCGAGCAGTACTTC. It codes for CASSLVALEQYF.

This clone was counted only a few times. The V gene is TRBV5-1, the J gene TRBJ2-7, with D perhaps TRBD1 (6 bases). The CDR3 spans 14 residues. Per the germline V gene, CDR1 is SGHRS and CDR2 is YFSETQ. With 1 base removed from V and 3 bases from J, the gap between germline ends came to 11 bases. In DNA form, the CDR3 reads TGCGCCAGCAGCTTGCAAAGGACAGACTACGAGCAGTACTTC. Amino acids: CASSLQRTDYEQYF.

This sequence joins TRBV4-2 and TRBJ1-1; 8 bases match TRBD1. Germline loops: CDR1 LGHNA, CDR2 YNFKEQ. The CDR3 consists of 16 residues. With V trimmed by 0 bases and J by 7 bases, 10 bases remained unmatched. In DNA, the CDR3 is TGTGCCAGCAGCCAAGAGCTCCCCCAGGGGGCGGGTGAAGCTTTCTTT. It yields the protein CASSQELPQGAGEAFF.

The chain is built from TRBV5-1 and TRBJ2-1; TRBD2 matches 13 bases. The V and J ends lost 4 bases and 7 bases, in that order; junction bases with no gene match: 17. CDR1 and CDR2 from the germline V gene are SGHRS and YFSETQ. This CDR3 has 19 amino acids. The CDR3: CASSLTKTGTSGNRNEQFF. The CDR3 DNA reads TGCGCCAGCAGCCTTACTAAAACCGGGACTAGCGGGAATCGGAATGAGCAGTTCTTC. Using reference TRBV5-1 and TRBJ2-1 for the parts outside the CDR3, the full variable domain is KAGVTQTPRYLIKTRGQQVTLSCSPISGHRSVSWYQQTPGQGLQFLFEYFSETQRNKGNFPGRFSGRQFSNSRSEMNVSTLELGDSALYLCASSLTKTGTSGNRNEQFFGPGTRLTVL.

In this sample, this clone turned up a few times. V usage is TRBV5-6 and J usage is TRBJ2-1; 9 nucleotides match TRBD2. The CDR3 length is 15 residues. The junction had 4 bases not matched to a gene; V was cut back by 4 bases and J by 2 bases. The germline V gene encodes CDR1 SGHDT and CDR2 YYEEEE. The CDR3 region has the DNA TGTGCCAGCAGCCTTAGCGGGAGTGCCTACAATGAGCAGTTCTTC. Its translation is CASSLSGSAYNEQFF.

This clone was detected a few times. One junction end does not reproduce the germline sequence, and a read error may be involved. Other nucleotide sequences from this sample produce the same CDR3. The rearrangement uses TRBV19 and TRBJ1-6; 7 bases align to TRBD1. CDR3 size: 14 residues. Germline V lookup: CDR1 LNHDA, CDR2 SQIVND (reference sequence). CDR3 region: CASSSGGFDSPLHF. CDR3 DNA: TGTGCCAGTAGTTCAGGGGGTTTTGATTCGCCCCTCCACTTT.

In this sample, this clone turned up a few times. The genes are TRBV5-1 and TRBJ1-1; 7 bases are a match to TRBD1. After removal of 3 bases from V and 4 bases from J, the junction contained 9 bases not matched to a gene. This CDR3 is built from 15 residues. The V gene's germline CDR1 is SGHRS and CDR2 YFSETQ. CDR3 sequence: CASSSYGQVSTEAFF. In nucleotides, the CDR3 is TGCGCCAGCAGCTCTTATGGACAGGTGAGCACTGAAGCTTTCTTT.

The rearrangement links TRBV11-3 to TRBJ1-1; no firm D call. In germline, CDR1 is SGHNT, CDR2 YENEEA. This CDR3 contains 13 residues. Trimming stripped 3 bases from V and 1 base from J, with 6 bases between. The CDR3 sequence is CASSFRGNTEAFF. The CDR3 DNA is TGTGCCAGCAGCTTCCGAGGGAACACTGAAGCTTTCTTT.